The 20 T cell receptor beta chains below come from one sample, sequenced in a study of blood T cell repertoires in COVID-19. The data were produced by immunoSEQ multiplex PCR, yet TCRdb's version contains in-frame clones alone and is incomplete. The sample holds some 390,000 clones, 70% to 90% seen once. Sequences were obtained from peripheral blood. The receptors here all came from a human donor in a cohort sampled during active COVID-19.

This clone showed up just once. The chain carries TRBV3-1 (or the pseudogene TRBV3-2) and TRBJ1-6, with D possibly TRBD1 on 6 matching bases. This CDR3 has 13 amino acids. CDR1 and CDR2 (germline): LGHDT, YNNKEL (reference sequence). V dropped 5 bases and J dropped 11 bases, with 13 bases sitting between them. Here the CDR3 DNA reads TGTGCCAGCAGCTCTGGGGGCACCCCACCCCTCCACTTT. Translating gives CASSSGGTPPLHF.

The V call is TRBV5-4, the J call TRBJ2-5; 7 bases match TRBD1. The junction had 4 bases not matched to a gene; V was cut back by 4 bases and J by 1 base. This CDR3 has 14 residues. Germline assignment: CDR1 SGHNT and CDR2 YYREEE (reference sequence). CDR3 DNA sequence: TGTGCCAGCAGCCAGGGACAGACCCAAGAGACCCAGTACTTC. This gives the protein CASSQGQTQETQYF.

The rearrangement uses TRBV5-1 and TRBJ2-7; D might be TRBD2 (5 bases). The germline V and J ends were trimmed by 7 bases and 0 bases, with 17 bases remaining between them. Germline CDR1 is SGHRS and CDR2 is YFSETQ. The CDR3 sequence is 15 residues long. The CDR3 sequence is CASQGSSSNSYEQYF. The CDR3 bases are TGCGCCAGCCAAGGGTCTAGCTCAAACTCCTACGAGCAGTACTTC.

The chain carries TRBV4-1 and TRBJ2-5; possibly TRBD2 for D (5 bases). The CDR3 extends over 15 amino acids. V was clipped by 1 base and J by 6 bases, with 15 bases between them. The V gene's germline CDR1 is MGHRA and CDR2 YSYEKL. The CDR3 coding sequence is TGCGCCAGCAGCCAAGTGTTAGACTACTTACAGACCCAGTACTTC. Translated, it gives CASSQVLDYLQTQYF.

V usage is TRBV4-1 and J usage is TRBJ1-5; no clear D gene. The CDR3 runs 13 residues. CDR1 is MGHRA, CDR2 YSYEKL, per germline. V lost 0 bases, J lost 7 bases, and 7 bases lay in between. This CDR3 reads CASSQEISQPQHF. The CDR3 nucleotides read TGCGCCAGCAGCCAAGAAATCTCCCAGCCCCAGCATTTT.

This clone was recorded once. The chain recombines TRBV13 with TRBJ1-4; 7 nucleotides match TRBD1. Germline CDR1 reads PRHDT; CDR2 reads FYEKMQ (reference sequence). Losses at the gene ends were 5 bases for V and 5 bases for J; bases not matched to a gene: 8. The CDR3 consists of 15 residues. The CDR3 nucleotides read TGTGCCAGCAGCCCTCAACAGGGGAAAAATGAAAAACTGTTTTTT. This gives the protein CASSPQQGKNEKLFF.

V gene TRBV5-4 combines with J gene TRBJ2-5; 7 bases fit TRBD2. V shed 3 bases and J 1 base; nucleotides not matched to a gene: 0. Per germline, CDR1 SGHNT and CDR2 YYREEE (reference sequence). The CDR3 loop spans 13 amino acids. CDR3 in DNA: TGTGCCAGCAGCTCGGGGGGCCAAGAGACCCAGTACTTC. Protein: CASSSGGQETQYF.

The J gene is TRBJ2-1, the V gene TRBV9; 8 bases map to TRBD1. The CDR3 is 15 residues long. The germline V gene encodes CDR1 SGDLS and CDR2 YYNGEE. Trimming removed 4 bases from V and 10 bases from J; junction bases left unmatched: 13. DNA of the CDR3: TGTGCCAGCAGCCCCCGACAGGGGATCGTTGAGGAGCAGTTCTTC. Its translation: CASSPRQGIVEEQFF.

The gene calls are TRBV30 and TRBJ1-5; possibly TRBD1 for D (6 bases). With 3 bases removed from V and 6 bases from J, the gap between germline ends came to 12 bases. Germline-derived CDR1 and CDR2 are GTSNPN and SVGIG (reference sequence). The CDR3 contains 13 residues. The CDR3 DNA reads as TGTGCCTGGAGAGGGGGGGAAGGTCAGCCCCAGCATTTT. Translation: CAWRGGEGQPQHF.

The genes are TRBV9 and TRBJ1-5; D gene unclear. The CDR3 has 13 residues. From germline, CDR1 is SGDLS and CDR2 YYNGEE. The V end was cut by 0 bases, the J end by 7 bases, with 8 bases between. For the CDR3, the DNA is TGTGCCAGCAGCGTAGGGGCAGAACAGCCCCAGCATTTT. Translation: CASSVGAEQPQHF.

CDR3 DNA sequence: TGTGCCAGCAGTGGACAGAGTCACACTGAAGCTTTCTTT. Translation: CASSGQSHTEAFF. The chain recombines TRBV12-3 or TRBV12-4 with TRBJ1-1; tentatively, D is TRBD1 (6 bases). This CDR3 spans 13 amino acids. The V end lost 5 bases, the J end lost 3 bases, and 10 bases lay between the germline ends.

The chain is built from TRBV6-5 and TRBJ1-1; D is possibly TRBD1 (5 bases). Germline CDR1 is MNHEY and CDR2 is SVGAGI. This CDR3 is 11 amino acids long. V was pared by 6 bases and J by 11 bases, with 13 bases between. The CDR3 nucleotides read TGTGCCAGCAGCGATCTGGAGGGGGCTTTCTTT. Encoded protein: CASSDLEGAFF.

In nucleotides, the CDR3 is TGTGCCAGCAGCTTAAGGTTACTGAGGGATGGTAATGAAAAACTGTTTTTT. Protein product: CASSLRLLRDGNEKLFF. The chain employs TRBV11-2 and TRBJ1-4, with unresolved D. V was shortened by 2 bases and J by 4 bases, with 17 bases between the two germline ends. The CDR3 extends over 17 amino acids. Germline V gene lookup returns CDR1 SGHAT and CDR2 FQNNGV.

This clone was counted a single time. The rearrangement links TRBV10-3 to TRBJ2-7; no clear D gene. The length of the CDR3 is 12 residues. The germline V and J ends were trimmed by 4 bases and 3 bases, with 7 bases remaining between them. Germline assignment: CDR1 ENHRY and CDR2 SYGVKD. CDR3 residues: CAISGPYYEQYF. CDR3 coding DNA: TGTGCCATCAGTGGGCCGTACTACGAGCAGTACTTC.

V usage is TRBV10-3 and J usage is TRBJ1-2, with no clear D. The germline V gene has CDR1 ENHRY and CDR2 SYGVKD. The V gene lost 4 bases and the J gene lost 3 bases, with 12 bases spanning the gap. The CDR3 sequence is 14 residues long. The CDR3 spells CAISVEGGHYGYTF. In DNA form, the CDR3 reads TGTGCCATCAGTGTTGAGGGAGGTCACTATGGCTACACCTTC.

J is TRBJ2-3 and V is TRBV5-4; TRBD2 matches at 8 bases. The CDR3 contains 16 residues. Germline-derived CDR1 and CDR2 are SGHNT and YYREEE (reference sequence). V shed 2 bases and J 2 bases; nucleotides not matched to a gene: 7. In DNA, the CDR3 is TGTGCCAGCAGCTTCCGAGTTAGCGGGGACACAGATACGCAGTATTTT. This sequence encodes CASSFRVSGDTDTQYF.

V is TRBV5-5 and J is TRBJ1-2; possible D gene TRBD1, 6 bases. The CDR3 is 12 residues long. V lost 3 bases and J 4 bases, leaving 7 bases between the germline ends. Germline V gives CDR1 SGHKS, CDR2 YYEKEE (reference sequence). This chain's CDR3 is CASSWDIYGYTF. CDR3 DNA sequence: TGTGCCAGCAGCTGGGACATCTATGGCTACACCTTC.

The chain employs TRBV4-2 and TRBJ1-1; the match to TRBD1 covers 8 bases. The CDR3 runs to 14 residues. The V gene's germline CDR1 is LGHNA and CDR2 YNFKEQ. The V segment lost 3 bases and the J segment 4 bases; nucleotides outside the gene matches: 4. CDR3 residues: CASSHDRGGTEAFF. CDR3 bases: TGTGCCAGCAGCCATGACAGGGGAGGCACTGAAGCTTTCTTT.

This clone was seen just once. V is TRBV5-1 and J is TRBJ2-3, with TRBD2 matching over 8 bases. CDR1 SGHRS and CDR2 YFSETQ come from the germline V gene. The CDR3 has 16 amino acids. V was pared by 0 bases and J by 5 bases, with 8 bases of the junction left unmatched. CDR3 sequence: CASSLAVSGKGDTQYF. The CDR3 region has the DNA TGCGCCAGCAGCTTGGCCGTTAGCGGGAAGGGAGATACGCAGTATTTT.

The count of this clone is one. This rearrangement joins TRBV23-1 to TRBJ2-1, with D possibly matching TRBD1 (7 bases). TRBV23-1 is filed as an ORF, its function uncertain. V gave up 0 bases and J gave up 7 bases, with 16 bases separating them. The CDR3 runs to 16 residues. CDR3 region: CASSQSRRGQKNEQFF. The CDR3 DNA sequence: TGCGCCAGCAGTCAATCGCGGAGGGGGCAAAAAAATGAGCAGTTCTTC.